This T cell receptor beta chain was captured in a study of blood T cell repertoires in COVID-19. The CDR3 runs to 16 residues. The ends lost 0 bases at V and 3 bases at J; junction bases unmatched: 5. Germline V gene lookup returns CDR1 LGHDT and CDR2 YNNKEL (reference sequence). Sequencing was performed with immunoSEQ multiplex PCR; in TCRdb, only in-frame clones are kept and a portion is missing. The table shows about 150,000 clones, with approximately 88% occurring only once. Sample: PBMCs or T cells enriched from blood (not recorded which). The sequence was collected from a woman aged 45-65 years who had recovered from COVID-19. The V and J genes are TRBV3-1 (or the pseudogene TRBV3-2) and TRBJ2-3; 8 bases match TRBD2. DNA of the CDR3: TGTGCCAGCAGCCAAGATAGCGGGGCCAGGACAGATACGCAGTATTTT. Translated: CASSQDSGARTDTQYF.